Reported below is one TCR beta chain. Its antigen is not known. All patients were untreated before thyroid surgery. This record comes from a study of metastatic and nonmetastatic thyroid tumors. Study-level background: Repertoire comparisons spanned blood and tumor or nodule tissue from malignant and benign thyroid patients.

Study results and caveats: Across blood and tumor, TCR beta diversity in malignant thyroid tumors was reportedly significantly higher than in benign nodules.

CDR1 and CDR2 (germline): DFQATT, SNEGSKA (reference sequence). This CDR3 is 14 amino acids long. V trimming: 1 base; J trimming: 3 bases; junction bases outside the gene matches: 5. In the source study's methods: Clinicopathological groups of papillary thyroid cancer showed CDR3 differences that were used to build a distant-metastasis classifier. TCRdb reprocessed the PCR reads using MiXCR. These V and J calls originate from TCRdb's pipeline instead of the authors' own analysis. The sample has some 7,300 clones; about 43% are singletons. The clonotype comes from a female donor with papillary thyroid cancer or a benign thyroid nodule (not recorded which). Some clones in this sample may be carry-over from other donors' samples. Source material: tumor tissue. This chain links TRBV20-1 with TRBJ2-7; 8 bases are a match to TRBD1. CDR3 bases: TGCAGTGCTAGAGTCGGCACAGGGGGCTACGAGCAGTACTTC. It yields the protein CSARVGTGGYEQYF.